The rows below give T cell receptor beta chains drawn from one sample of a study of T-cell memory formation after mild COVID-19. From the 5' RACE reads, TCRdb called clonotypes with MiXCR, one entry per CDR3 protein. This sample has about 390,000 distinct CDR3 sequences, with 15% to 20% found just once. The source material was PBMCs or a T cell subset sorted from them (not recorded which). The receptors were gathered from a man between 18 and 29 years old who had mild COVID-19 (a few samples of this study predate the infection). Cell type and time point are not known. Each CDR3 is given with its conserved first and last residue. D genes are given only for firm matches. Clone size appears in some rows only: once, few, many, or a class for an expanded clone.

CDR3nt: TGTGCCAGCATCTATGAGGGTAATAATGAAAAACTGTTTTTT
CDR3aa: CASIYEGNNEKLFF
v_gene: TRBV2
d_gene: -
j_gene: TRBJ1-4
abundance: few

CDR3nt: TGTGCCAGCAGTTTAGTGCTCGCCGGGACTGAAGCTTTCTTT
CDR3aa: CASSLVLAGTEAFF
v_gene: TRBV12-3/TRBV12-4
d_gene: -
j_gene: TRBJ1-1
abundance: -

CDR3nt: TGTGCCTGGAGTGCCTCTACAGGGGTCGCTTCACCCCTCCACTTT
CDR3aa: CAWSASTGVASPLHF
v_gene: TRBV30
d_gene: TRBD1
j_gene: TRBJ1-6
abundance: -

CDR3nt: TGTGCCAGCAGCGGGGGGCAGGGACAGCCCCAGCATTTT
CDR3aa: CASSGGQGQPQHF
v_gene: TRBV12-3/TRBV12-4
d_gene: -
j_gene: TRBJ1-5
abundance: few

CDR3nt: TGCGCCAGCAGCTCTACAGGGGGGGACCAGCCCCAGCATTTT
CDR3aa: CASSSTGGDQPQHF
v_gene: TRBV5-1
d_gene: TRBD1
j_gene: TRBJ1-5
abundance: many

CDR3nt: TGTGCCAGCAGCGTAGCTTCCGGAGCTGGAAACACCATATATTTT
CDR3aa: CASSVASGAGNTIYF
v_gene: TRBV9
d_gene: -
j_gene: TRBJ1-3
abundance: few

CDR3nt: TGTGCCAGCAGTGAGCGCGGGGGGGCAACAGATACGCAGTATTTT
CDR3aa: CASSERGGATDTQYF
v_gene: TRBV6-4
d_gene: TRBD2
j_gene: TRBJ2-3
abundance: -

CDR3nt: TGTGCCAGCTCACCACAGTTTGGCAGGGGTTCTGGGGCCAACGTCCTGACTTTC
CDR3aa: CASSPQFGRGSGANVLTF
v_gene: TRBV18
d_gene: -
j_gene: TRBJ2-6
abundance: -

CDR3nt: TGTGCCAGCAGTGAAGGGCAGTTCTCCTACAATGAGCAGTTCTTC
CDR3aa: CASSEGQFSYNEQFF
v_gene: TRBV2
d_gene: -
j_gene: TRBJ2-1
abundance: -

CDR3nt: TGTGCCATCAGGGAACAGGGGGCTAGCGGCACTGAAGCTTTCTTT
CDR3aa: CAIREQGASGTEAFF
v_gene: TRBV10-3
d_gene: TRBD1
j_gene: TRBJ1-1
abundance: -

CDR3nt: TGTGCCAGCAGCTTGGTCGGGAGCAAAGAGACCCAGTACTTC
CDR3aa: CASSLVGSKETQYF
v_gene: TRBV5-4
d_gene: -
j_gene: TRBJ2-5
abundance: few

CDR3nt: TGTGCCAGCAGCTACGGCCAAACCGGGACCAGCACAGATACGCAGTATTTT
CDR3aa: CASSYGQTGTSTDTQYF
v_gene: TRBV6-5
d_gene: -
j_gene: TRBJ2-3
abundance: many

CDR3nt: TGTGCCAGCAGCCGCGACAGGGACGTGGTGTTCTTT
CDR3aa: CASSRDRDVVFF
v_gene: TRBV7-2
d_gene: TRBD1
j_gene: TRBJ1-1
abundance: -

CDR3nt: TGTGCCAGCATCGAACAGGGGTCCCATGAGCAGTTCTTC
CDR3aa: CASIEQGSHEQFF
v_gene: TRBV6-5
d_gene: TRBD1
j_gene: TRBJ2-1
abundance: few

CDR3nt: TGTGCCAGCAGCTTACCAGCGGGGGTCGGCGAGCAGTACTTC
CDR3aa: CASSLPAGVGEQYF
v_gene: TRBV7-9
d_gene: TRBD2
j_gene: TRBJ2-7
abundance: few

CDR3nt: TGTGCCAGCAGCTCACAGAATACGTACGCTGTCTACGAGCAGTACTTC
CDR3aa: CASSSQNTYAVYEQYF
v_gene: TRBV6-2/TRBV6-3
d_gene: -
j_gene: TRBJ2-7
abundance: -

CDR3nt: TGTGCCAGCAGCCAAGATGGGCAGCTGAATTCCTACGAGCAGTACTTC
CDR3aa: CASSQDGQLNSYEQYF
v_gene: TRBV4-2
d_gene: -
j_gene: TRBJ2-7
abundance: -

CDR3nt: TGTGCCAGCACCCCCTTAGCGGGGGCCGTCCGCAATGAGCAGTTCTTC
CDR3aa: CASTPLAGAVRNEQFF
v_gene: TRBV6-2/TRBV6-3
d_gene: TRBD2
j_gene: TRBJ2-1
abundance: few

CDR3nt: TGTGCCAGCAGCCAAGAGCCAGGGGTCTACGAGCAGTACTTC
CDR3aa: CASSQEPGVYEQYF
v_gene: TRBV3-1
d_gene: -
j_gene: TRBJ2-7
abundance: -

CDR3nt: TGTGCCAGCAGCTTAGGGACTGGGAAGGATCAGCCCCAGCATTTT
CDR3aa: CASSLGTGKDQPQHF
v_gene: TRBV7-8
d_gene: -
j_gene: TRBJ1-5
abundance: few

CDR3nt: TGCAGTGCTAGAGATCCGCAGGGGGCGCATGAGGGACGTCGGCGGGGCTACACCTTC
CDR3aa: CSARDPQGAHEGRRRGYTF
v_gene: TRBV20-1
d_gene: TRBD1
j_gene: TRBJ1-2
abundance: -

CDR3nt: TGTGCCACCAGTCCCCGGGGCACTGAAGCTTTCTTT
CDR3aa: CATSPRGTEAFF
v_gene: TRBV15
d_gene: -
j_gene: TRBJ1-1
abundance: many

CDR3nt: TGTGCCAGCAGCTTATGGGGGATCGGGGAGCTGTTTTTT
CDR3aa: CASSLWGIGELFF
v_gene: TRBV7-6
d_gene: -
j_gene: TRBJ2-2
abundance: few

CDR3nt: TGTGCCAGCAGCGTAGATCCAGGTAGATCTGGAAACACCATATATTTT
CDR3aa: CASSVDPGRSGNTIYF
v_gene: TRBV9
d_gene: -
j_gene: TRBJ1-3
abundance: -

CDR3nt: TGTGCCAGTTCTAGCGTCGGTACGCAGTATTTT
CDR3aa: CASSSVGTQYF
v_gene: TRBV27
d_gene: -
j_gene: TRBJ2-3
abundance: many

CDR3nt: TGCAGCGTTGAAGGACAGCGATACAATGAGCAGTTCTTC
CDR3aa: CSVEGQRYNEQFF
v_gene: TRBV29-1
d_gene: -
j_gene: TRBJ2-1
abundance: few

CDR3nt: TGTGCCAGCAGTCCTTCGACAGGATATAGCAATCAGCCCCAGCATTTT
CDR3aa: CASSPSTGYSNQPQHF
v_gene: TRBV27
d_gene: -
j_gene: TRBJ1-5
abundance: few

CDR3nt: TGCGCCAGCAGCTTGGCGGACAGGGTGACCGGGGAGCTGTTTTTT
CDR3aa: CASSLADRVTGELFF
v_gene: TRBV5-1
d_gene: TRBD1
j_gene: TRBJ2-2
abundance: few

CDR3nt: TGCGCCAGCAGCCAGGTGACAGGGGTCAATTCACCCCTCCACTTT
CDR3aa: CASSQVTGVNSPLHF
v_gene: TRBV4-1
d_gene: TRBD1
j_gene: TRBJ1-6
abundance: few

CDR3nt: TGTGCCAGCAGCGTAGGGGGGGCCTTTCAAGAGACCCAGTACTTC
CDR3aa: CASSVGGAFQETQYF
v_gene: TRBV9
d_gene: -
j_gene: TRBJ2-5
abundance: few

CDR3nt: TGTGCCAGCAGCGCAGGCGGGACTAACAATGAGCAGTTCTTC
CDR3aa: CASSAGGTNNEQFF
v_gene: TRBV5-6
d_gene: TRBD2
j_gene: TRBJ2-1
abundance: -

CDR3nt: TGTGCCAGCAGTCCAAACCTAGACAGAGCTTTCTTT
CDR3aa: CASSPNLDRAFF
v_gene: TRBV28
d_gene: -
j_gene: TRBJ1-1
abundance: -

CDR3nt: TGCAGTGCCCTAGGGACAGGGCTCGATGGCTACACCTTC
CDR3aa: CSALGTGLDGYTF
v_gene: TRBV20-1
d_gene: TRBD1
j_gene: TRBJ1-2
abundance: -

CDR3nt: TGTGCCAGCAGCGCCCGGGACAGGGGATACAATGAGCAGTTCTTC
CDR3aa: CASSARDRGYNEQFF
v_gene: TRBV7-2
d_gene: TRBD1
j_gene: TRBJ2-1
abundance: -

CDR3nt: TGTGCCAGCAGCACCCAGGGAGGCGGGGGGTTGGGTGAGCAGTTCTTC
CDR3aa: CASSTQGGGGLGEQFF
v_gene: TRBV7-3
d_gene: TRBD2
j_gene: TRBJ2-1
abundance: -

CDR3nt: TGCAGCGTGGGAACCGACAGGGCCCCTGGTCAGCCCCAGCATTTT
CDR3aa: CSVGTDRAPGQPQHF
v_gene: TRBV29-1
d_gene: TRBD1
j_gene: TRBJ1-5
abundance: many

CDR3nt: TGTGCCAGCAGCCCAACCCAGGGGGCAGGGTATGGCTACACCTTC
CDR3aa: CASSPTQGAGYGYTF
v_gene: TRBV7-2
d_gene: TRBD1
j_gene: TRBJ1-2
abundance: -

CDR3nt: TGCGCCAGCAGCCAAGATACCTACAGGGGAGACACCGGGGAGCTGTTTTTT
CDR3aa: CASSQDTYRGDTGELFF
v_gene: TRBV4-1
d_gene: TRBD1
j_gene: TRBJ2-2
abundance: few

CDR3nt: TGTGCCAGCACCCCAAACCCGGTAGACACTGAAGCTTTCTTT
CDR3aa: CASTPNPVDTEAFF
v_gene: TRBV28
d_gene: -
j_gene: TRBJ1-1
abundance: -

CDR3nt: TGCGCCAGCAGCCCACAGAGAGCACAAGAGACCCAGTACTTC
CDR3aa: CASSPQRAQETQYF
v_gene: TRBV5-1
d_gene: -
j_gene: TRBJ2-5
abundance: -

CDR3nt: TGTGCCAGCAGTTTCGGGGAGGTGTCTAGCTGGCCCCAGCATTTT
CDR3aa: CASSFGEVSSWPQHF
v_gene: TRBV12-3/TRBV12-4
d_gene: -
j_gene: TRBJ1-5
abundance: -

CDR3nt: TGTGCCAGCAGCCCCACCAGGGACCCCGGGGGGGAACTGTTTTTT
CDR3aa: CASSPTRDPGGELFF
v_gene: TRBV7-6
d_gene: -
j_gene: TRBJ1-4
abundance: few

CDR3nt: TGTGCCAGCAATCCGGGCAGCCACAGCTCCTACAATGAGCAGTTCTTC
CDR3aa: CASNPGSHSSYNEQFF
v_gene: TRBV28
d_gene: -
j_gene: TRBJ2-1
abundance: few

CDR3nt: TGCGCCAGCAGCTGGGGACAGAAAGAGACCCAGTACTTC
CDR3aa: CASSWGQKETQYF
v_gene: TRBV5-1
d_gene: TRBD1
j_gene: TRBJ2-5
abundance: many

CDR3nt: TGTGCCAGCAGGCGGACAGGGTCTGGTGGGACCGGGGAGCTGTTTTTT
CDR3aa: CASRRTGSGGTGELFF
v_gene: TRBV12-3/TRBV12-4
d_gene: TRBD1
j_gene: TRBJ2-2
abundance: -

CDR3nt: TGTGCCAGCAGCTTATTGGCAGGCACTGATGGTACGCAGTATTTT
CDR3aa: CASSLLAGTDGTQYF
v_gene: TRBV7-2
d_gene: -
j_gene: TRBJ2-3
abundance: -

CDR3nt: TGTGCTAGTGGTTTGGGGACAGGGGTTATGGAAGCTTTCTTT
CDR3aa: CASGLGTGVMEAFF
v_gene: TRBV12-5
d_gene: TRBD1
j_gene: TRBJ1-1
abundance: -

CDR3nt: TGTGCCAGCAGCTTACGCGGGGGGGCCCACATCAATGAGCAGTTCTTC
CDR3aa: CASSLRGGAHINEQFF
v_gene: TRBV7-9
d_gene: TRBD2
j_gene: TRBJ2-1
abundance: few

CDR3nt: TGTGCCAGCAGCCCCGGGACAGGAACCTATAATTCACCCCTCCACTTT
CDR3aa: CASSPGTGTYNSPLHF
v_gene: TRBV7-9
d_gene: TRBD1
j_gene: TRBJ1-6
abundance: few

CDR3nt: TGTGCCAGCAGGAGAACACTGGACAGCGACTATGGCTACACCTTC
CDR3aa: CASRRTLDSDYGYTF
v_gene: TRBV12-3/TRBV12-4
d_gene: -
j_gene: TRBJ1-2
abundance: few

CDR3nt: TGTGCCAGCAGCGTAGCGGGGGCCCACACAGATACGCAGTATTTT
CDR3aa: CASSVAGAHTDTQYF
v_gene: TRBV9
d_gene: -
j_gene: TRBJ2-3
abundance: -

CDR3nt: TGTGCCAGCAGTTATAATGAGAACACTGAAGCTTTCTTT
CDR3aa: CASSYNENTEAFF
v_gene: TRBV6-5
d_gene: -
j_gene: TRBJ1-1
abundance: -

CDR3nt: TGTGCCAGCAGTTTATCTGCCCAGGGGACAAATCAGCCCCAGCATTTT
CDR3aa: CASSLSAQGTNQPQHF
v_gene: TRBV12-3/TRBV12-4
d_gene: -
j_gene: TRBJ1-5
abundance: few

CDR3nt: TGTGCCAGCAGTTATGCGGGCGACCTGGGCACTGAAGCTTTCTTT
CDR3aa: CASSYAGDLGTEAFF
v_gene: TRBV6-5
d_gene: -
j_gene: TRBJ1-1
abundance: few

CDR3nt: TGTGCCAGCAGCTCCCTGGGGGGGGGGACTGAAGCTTTCTTT
CDR3aa: CASSSLGGGTEAFF
v_gene: TRBV7-9
d_gene: -
j_gene: TRBJ1-1
abundance: few

CDR3nt: TGTGCCAGCAGCTTTGGATCTGGAAACACCATATATTTT
CDR3aa: CASSFGSGNTIYF
v_gene: TRBV7-9
d_gene: -
j_gene: TRBJ1-3
abundance: -

CDR3nt: TGTGCCAGCAGCCCCAACCCCACCTTC
CDR3aa: CASSPNPTF
v_gene: TRBV7-9
d_gene: -
j_gene: TRBJ1-2
abundance: few

CDR3nt: TGTGCCAGCAGCTTGTTCAGGACGGCCGACACAGATACGCAGTATTTT
CDR3aa: CASSLFRTADTDTQYF
v_gene: TRBV5-5
d_gene: -
j_gene: TRBJ2-3
abundance: -

CDR3nt: TGTGCTAGTGGTTTGTCGGGGACAGGGGGTGGCGAGCAGTACTTC
CDR3aa: CASGLSGTGGGEQYF
v_gene: TRBV12-5
d_gene: TRBD1
j_gene: TRBJ2-7
abundance: -

CDR3nt: TGTGCCAGCAGTCCTCGGACTTTGGGGGCCACAGATACGCAGTATTTT
CDR3aa: CASSPRTLGATDTQYF
v_gene: TRBV9
d_gene: -
j_gene: TRBJ2-3
abundance: few